This T cell receptor beta chain was recovered during a study of cytomegalovirus exposure and HLA in healthy donors. Study-wide results and caveats: Rare TCR sequences dominated, though some public TCRs recurred in many donors.

In the case of this clone: Antigen: not known.

The CDR3 loop spans 13 amino acids. The PCR was carried out with 60 Vbeta primers and 13 Jbeta primers. TCRdb keeps only in-frame clones here, not all; method: immunoSEQ multiplex PCR. The table includes about 110,000 clones, roughly 87% detected once. The rearrangement uses TRBV21-1 and TRBJ2-3; the table calls TRBD1, which could not be checked here. TRBV21-1 is shown as a pseudogene. Specimen: PBMCs. This sequence originates from a man aged 30-40 years in good health and CMV-seropositive. CDR3 amino acids: CASSRGVQDTQYF. DNA for the CDR3: TGTGCCAGCAGCAGGGGCGTTCAAGATACGCAGTATTTT.